This T cell receptor (beta chain) comes out of a study of T cell repertoires in cytomegalovirus infection. Study as a whole: Evidence of both CMV infection and a matching HLA type came from public TCR beta signatures. Study findings and constraints: Carriers of CMV plus the relevant HLA were identified by cumulative public TCR beta family frequency. HLA-C-restricted, CMV-specific TCR beta clonotypes were dominant ex vivo.

Germline V gene data show CDR1 as SEHNR and CDR2 as FQNEAQ (reference sequence). This CDR3 region has 14 residues. V lost 4 bases and J lost 5, with 14 bases in between. This clonotype was observed a handful of times. What it binds is unknown. MiXCR was run by TCRdb on the reads, yielding one entry per CDR3 protein. The profile covers around 900,000 distinct CDR3 sequences, with around 30% appearing a single time and about 14% taken by the ten largest. The sequence was collected from a human donor in good health (CMV status not recorded). Some clones in this sample may be carry-over from other donors' samples. The material sequenced was cultured CD8+ T cells from PBMCs, taken from culture after CMV antigen stimulation. The chain links TRBV7-9 to TRBJ1-2, with D perhaps TRBD1 (6 bases). CDR3 sequence (DNA): TGTGCCAGCAGCTCCACAGGGTTAGCTTATGGCTACACCTTC. Translating it yields CASSSTGLAYGYTF.